This T cell receptor (beta chain) stems from a study of blood T cells in healthy people across ages. Study-wide background: Using template switching, researchers captured about one barcoded beta molecule for each two T cells. Whole-study results and caveats: Diversity figures derived from one million T cells were judged to underestimate the true value. Across the age range, TCR beta diversity per million T cells fell in a roughly linear way.

Germline CDR1 is LGHNA and CDR2 is YSLEER. J was trimmed by 0 bases and V by 1 base; bases with no gene match: 12. The CDR3 is 18 amino acids. A note on this clonotype: As yet, its antigen is unknown.

Each sample provided at least 6 micrograms of extracted total RNA. Then a second PCR, running roughly 7 to 11 cycles, was carried out with a sample-barcoded 5' primer and a J-beta primer mix. TCRdb reprocessed the 5' RACE reads via MiXCR and lists one record per CDR3 protein. Found here are some 1,800,000 distinct CDR3 sequences, approximately 39% of them singletons; the top ten hold 23%. This clonotype was obtained from a human donor in good health. The sample was blood. This chain joins TRBV4-3 and TRBJ2-7; the match to TRBD1 covers 7 bases. This CDR3 reads CASSQGFEGGEFSYEQYF. The CDR3 coding sequence is TGCGCCAGCAGCCAAGGTTTTGAAGGGGGCGAATTCTCCTACGAGCAGTACTTC.